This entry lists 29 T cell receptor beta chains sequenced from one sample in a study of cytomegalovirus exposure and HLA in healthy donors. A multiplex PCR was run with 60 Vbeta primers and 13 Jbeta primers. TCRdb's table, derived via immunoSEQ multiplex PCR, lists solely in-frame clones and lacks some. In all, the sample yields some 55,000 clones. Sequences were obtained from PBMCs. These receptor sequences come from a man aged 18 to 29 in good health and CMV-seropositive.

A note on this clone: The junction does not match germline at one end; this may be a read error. DNA for the CDR3: TGTGCCAGCAGCTTAGTGTTGTCAGCGGAGAGCCAGTACTTC. Its protein is CASSLVLSAESQYF. This sequence joins TRBV7-9 and TRBJ2-5, with a tentative D call TRBD2 (5 bases). The germline V gene encodes CDR1 SEHNR and CDR2 FQNEAQ (reference sequence). The CDR3 totals 14 residues.

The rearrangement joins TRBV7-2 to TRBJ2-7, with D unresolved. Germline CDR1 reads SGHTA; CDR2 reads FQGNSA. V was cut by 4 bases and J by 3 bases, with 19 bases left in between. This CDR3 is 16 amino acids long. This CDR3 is CASSSRPVGANYEQYF. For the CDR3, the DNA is TGTGCCAGCAGCTCCCGCCCCGTGGGCGCTAACTACGAGCAGTACTTC.

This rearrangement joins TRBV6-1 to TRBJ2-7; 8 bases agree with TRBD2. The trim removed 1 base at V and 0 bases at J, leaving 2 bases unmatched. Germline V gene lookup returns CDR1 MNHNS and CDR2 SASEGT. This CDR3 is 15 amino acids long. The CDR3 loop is CASSEDSGSSYEQYF. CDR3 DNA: TGTGCCAGCAGTGAAGACAGCGGGAGCTCCTACGAGCAGTACTTC.

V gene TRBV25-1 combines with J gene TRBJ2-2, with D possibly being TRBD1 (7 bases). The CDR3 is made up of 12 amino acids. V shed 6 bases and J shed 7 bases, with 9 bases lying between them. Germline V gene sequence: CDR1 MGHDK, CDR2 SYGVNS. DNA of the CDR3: TGTGCCAGCAGCCAGGGGGGCGGGGAGCTGTTTTTT. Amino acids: CASSQGGGELFF. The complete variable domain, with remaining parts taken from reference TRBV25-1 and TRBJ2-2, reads EADIYQTPRYLVIGTGKKITLECSQTMGHDKMYWYQQDPGMELHLIHYSYGVNSTEKGDLSSESTVSRIRTEHFPLTLESARPSHTSQYLCASSQGGGELFFGEGSRLTVL.

The CDR3 DNA follows: TGTGCCAGCACCCGAGAGGGATTAGAGACCCAGTACTTC. It yields the protein CASTREGLETQYF. This rearrangement joins TRBV5-6 to TRBJ2-5; D might be TRBD2 (5 bases). Deletions cut 6 bases from V and 4 bases from J, with 13 bases between. In germline, CDR1 is SGHDT, CDR2 YYEEEE. The CDR3 has 13 amino acids.

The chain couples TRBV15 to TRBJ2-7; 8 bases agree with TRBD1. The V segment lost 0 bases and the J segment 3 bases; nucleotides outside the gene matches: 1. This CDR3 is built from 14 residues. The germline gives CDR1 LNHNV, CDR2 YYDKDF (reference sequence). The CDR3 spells CATSREGTGYEQYF. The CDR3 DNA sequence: TGTGCCACCAGCAGAGAGGGGACAGGCTACGAGCAGTACTTC. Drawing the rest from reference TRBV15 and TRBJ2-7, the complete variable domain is DAMVIQNPRYQVTQFGKPVTLSCSQTLNHNVMYWYQQKSSQAPKLLFHYYDKDFNNEADTPDNFQSRRPNTSFCFLDIRSPGLGDTAMYLCATSREGTGYEQYFGPGTRLTVT.

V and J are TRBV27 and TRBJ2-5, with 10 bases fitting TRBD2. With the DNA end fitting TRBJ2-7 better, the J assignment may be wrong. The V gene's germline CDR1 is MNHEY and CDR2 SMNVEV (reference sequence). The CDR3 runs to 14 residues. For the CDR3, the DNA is TGTGCCAGCAGGCTAGCGGGAGCGACTTACGAGCAGTACTTC. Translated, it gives CASRLAGATYEQYF.

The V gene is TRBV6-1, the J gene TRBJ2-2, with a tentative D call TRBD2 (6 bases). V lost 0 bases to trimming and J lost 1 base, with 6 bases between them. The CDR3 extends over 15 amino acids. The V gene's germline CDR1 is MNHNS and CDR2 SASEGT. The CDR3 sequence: CASSEASGNTGELFF. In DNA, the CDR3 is TGTGCCAGCAGTGAAGCTAGCGGGAACACCGGGGAGCTGTTTTTT.

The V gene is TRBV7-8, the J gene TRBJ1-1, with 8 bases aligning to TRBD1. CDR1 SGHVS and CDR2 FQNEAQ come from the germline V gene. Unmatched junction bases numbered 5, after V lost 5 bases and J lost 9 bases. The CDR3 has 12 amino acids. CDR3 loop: CASSVYRGKAFF. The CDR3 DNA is TGTGCCAGCAGCGTTTACAGGGGGAAAGCTTTCTTT.

The CDR3 sequence: CASSQKGLADYEQYF. CDR3 bases: TGTGCCAGCAGCCAGAAGGGACTAGCAGACTACGAGCAGTACTTC. V is TRBV5-4 and J is TRBJ2-7; TRBD2 agrees at 9 bases. This CDR3 contains 15 residues. Unmatched junction bases numbered 8, after V lost 4 bases and J lost 3 bases. Germline CDR1 reads SGHNT; CDR2 reads YYREEE (reference sequence).

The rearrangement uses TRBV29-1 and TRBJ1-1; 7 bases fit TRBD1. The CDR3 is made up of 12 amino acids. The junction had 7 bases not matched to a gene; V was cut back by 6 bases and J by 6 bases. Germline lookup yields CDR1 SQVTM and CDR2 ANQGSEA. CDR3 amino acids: CSVLTGEAEAFF. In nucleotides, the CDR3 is TGCAGCGTCCTAACAGGGGAGGCTGAAGCTTTCTTT.

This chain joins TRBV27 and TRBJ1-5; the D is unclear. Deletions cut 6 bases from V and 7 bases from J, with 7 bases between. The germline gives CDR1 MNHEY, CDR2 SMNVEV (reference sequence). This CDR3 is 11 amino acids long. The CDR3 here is CASRIEQPQHF. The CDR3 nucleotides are TGTGCCAGCAGGATCGAGCAGCCCCAGCATTTT.

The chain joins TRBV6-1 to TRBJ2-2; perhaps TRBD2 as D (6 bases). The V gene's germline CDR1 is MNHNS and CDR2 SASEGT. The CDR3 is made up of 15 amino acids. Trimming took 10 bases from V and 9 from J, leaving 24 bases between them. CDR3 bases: TGTGCCACCACCCTCGGGAGCGCCGGAAAAAGGGAGCTGTTTTTT. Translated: CATTLGSAGKRELFF.

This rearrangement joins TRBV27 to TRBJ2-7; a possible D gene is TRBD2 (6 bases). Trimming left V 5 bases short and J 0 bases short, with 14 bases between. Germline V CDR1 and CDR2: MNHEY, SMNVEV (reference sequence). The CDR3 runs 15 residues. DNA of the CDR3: TGTGCCAGCAGTCTGCGCGGGGAGGCCTCCTACGAGCAGTACTTC. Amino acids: CASSLRGEASYEQYF.

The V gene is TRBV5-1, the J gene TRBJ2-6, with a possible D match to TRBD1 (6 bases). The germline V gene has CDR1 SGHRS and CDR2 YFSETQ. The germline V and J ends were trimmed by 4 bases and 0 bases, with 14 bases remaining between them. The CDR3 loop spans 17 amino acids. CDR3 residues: CASSQTGHSSGANVLTF. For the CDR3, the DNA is TGCGCCAGCAGCCAAACGGGACACAGCTCTGGGGCCAACGTCCTGACTTTC.

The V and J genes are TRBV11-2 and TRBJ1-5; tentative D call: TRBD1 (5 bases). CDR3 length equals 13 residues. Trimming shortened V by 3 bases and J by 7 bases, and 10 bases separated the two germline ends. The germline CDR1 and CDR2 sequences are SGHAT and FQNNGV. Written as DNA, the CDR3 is TGTGCCAGCAGCTTGGACACCGGGCAGCCCCAGCATTTT. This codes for CASSLDTGQPQHF.

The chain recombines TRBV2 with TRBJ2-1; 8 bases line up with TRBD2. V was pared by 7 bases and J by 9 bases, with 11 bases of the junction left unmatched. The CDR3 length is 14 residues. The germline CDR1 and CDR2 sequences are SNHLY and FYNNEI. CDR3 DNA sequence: TGTGCCAGCATCCGATCCGGGACTAGTTTTGAGCAGTTCTTC. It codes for CASIRSGTSFEQFF.

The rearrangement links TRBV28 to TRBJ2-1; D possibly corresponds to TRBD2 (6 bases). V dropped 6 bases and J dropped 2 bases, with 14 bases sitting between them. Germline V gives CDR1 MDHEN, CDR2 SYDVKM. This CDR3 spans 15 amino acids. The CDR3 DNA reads TGTGCCAGCAGCCCTCGGGAGCCCCCCTACAATGAGCAGTTCTTC. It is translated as CASSPREPPYNEQFF.

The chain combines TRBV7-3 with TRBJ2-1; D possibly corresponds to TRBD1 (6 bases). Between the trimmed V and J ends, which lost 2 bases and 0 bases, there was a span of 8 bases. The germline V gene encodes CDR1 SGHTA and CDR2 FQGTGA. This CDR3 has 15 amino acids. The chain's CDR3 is CASSLGTISYNEQFF. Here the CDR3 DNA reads TGTGCCAGCAGCTTAGGGACAATCTCCTACAATGAGCAGTTCTTC.

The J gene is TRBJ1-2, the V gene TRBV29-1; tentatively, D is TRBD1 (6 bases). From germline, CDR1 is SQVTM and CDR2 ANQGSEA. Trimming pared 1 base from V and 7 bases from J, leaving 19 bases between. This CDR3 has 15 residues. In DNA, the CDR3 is TGCAGCGTTGAAGGGATCGCAGGGGCGCCGGGTGGCTACACCTTC. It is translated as CSVEGIAGAPGGYTF.

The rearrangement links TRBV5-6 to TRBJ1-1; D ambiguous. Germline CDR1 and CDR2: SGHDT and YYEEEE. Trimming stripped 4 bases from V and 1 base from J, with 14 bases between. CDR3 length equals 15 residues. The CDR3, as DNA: TGTGCCAGCAGCACCGGGGTCCTTAAGAACACTGAAGCTTTCTTT. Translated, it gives CASSTGVLKNTEAFF.

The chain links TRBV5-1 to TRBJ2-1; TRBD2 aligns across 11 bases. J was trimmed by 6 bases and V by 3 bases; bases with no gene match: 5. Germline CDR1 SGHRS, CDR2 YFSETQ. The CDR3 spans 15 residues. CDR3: CASSSLAGGLNEQFF. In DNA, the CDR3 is TGCGCCAGCAGCTCATTAGCGGGAGGGCTCAATGAGCAGTTCTTC.

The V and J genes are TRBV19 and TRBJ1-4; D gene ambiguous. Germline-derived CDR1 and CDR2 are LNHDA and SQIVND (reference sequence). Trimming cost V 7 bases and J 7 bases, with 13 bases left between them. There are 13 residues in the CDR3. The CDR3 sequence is CASKVGGTEKLFF. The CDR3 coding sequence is TGTGCCAGTAAGGTAGGAGGAACTGAAAAACTGTTTTTT.

CDR3 DNA: TGTGCCAGCAGTGGGTTAGGGGATGAGCAGTTCTTC. Its translation: CASSGLGDEQFF. The gene calls are TRBV5-4 and TRBJ2-1, with D tentatively TRBD1 (5 bases). V shed 5 bases and J shed 8 bases, with 11 bases lying between them. Germline V gene data show CDR1 as SGHNT and CDR2 as YYREEE (reference sequence). The CDR3 spans 12 residues.

The CDR3 here is CASSLVPPNRNSFTDTQYF. The CDR3 coding sequence is TGTGCCAGCAGCTTAGTCCCTCCTAATAGGAACAGCTTCACAGATACGCAGTATTTT. This sequence joins TRBV7-6 and TRBJ2-3; D not certain. Trimming cost V 1 base and J 2 bases, with 22 bases left between them. CDR1 is SGHVS and CDR2 is FNYEAQ in the germline V gene. This CDR3 contains 19 residues.

The CDR3 sequence is CATTSGAYEQYF. Written as DNA, the CDR3 is TGTGCCACCACTAGCGGAGCCTACGAGCAGTACTTC. This chain connects TRBV2 to TRBJ2-7, with 8 bases matching TRBD2. CDR3 length: 12 amino acids. Germline V gene sequence: CDR1 SNHLY, CDR2 FYNNEI. V dropped 10 bases and J dropped 2; count of bases not matched to a gene: 4.

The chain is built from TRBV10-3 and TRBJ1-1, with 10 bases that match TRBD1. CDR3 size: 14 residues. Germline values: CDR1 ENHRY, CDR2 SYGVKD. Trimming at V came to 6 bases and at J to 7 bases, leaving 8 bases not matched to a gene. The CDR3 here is CAIRDRGLDDEAFF. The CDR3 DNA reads TGTGCCATCAGAGACAGGGGGCTTGACGATGAAGCTTTCTTT.

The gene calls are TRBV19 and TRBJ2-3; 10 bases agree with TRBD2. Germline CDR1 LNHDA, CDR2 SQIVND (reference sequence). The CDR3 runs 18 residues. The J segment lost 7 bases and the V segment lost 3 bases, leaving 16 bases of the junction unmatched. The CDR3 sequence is CASSIFPRTSGNPNTQYF. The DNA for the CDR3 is TGTGCCAGTAGTATTTTTCCCAGAACTAGCGGGAACCCGAATACGCAGTATTTT.

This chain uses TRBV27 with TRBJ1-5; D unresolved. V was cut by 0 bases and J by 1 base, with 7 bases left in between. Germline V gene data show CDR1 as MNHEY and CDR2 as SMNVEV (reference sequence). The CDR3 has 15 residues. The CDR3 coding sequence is TGTGCCAGCAGTTTATCTCAGAGGAGCAATCAGCCCCAGCATTTT. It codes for CASSLSQRSNQPQHF.